The clone carrying this TCR beta chain was counted once. Antigen unknown. Vbeta (60) and Jbeta (13) primers were used in the PCR. Data came from immunoSEQ multiplex PCR; TCRdb stores just in-frame clones and leaves some out. The sample holds approximately 45,000 clones, about 78% seen once. This record belongs to a study of cytomegalovirus exposure and HLA in healthy donors. Study-wide results and limits: High sensitivity and specificity were reportedly achieved when the classifier diagnosed cytomegalovirus status.

Trimming removed 0 bases from V and 1 base from J, with 13 bases in between. From germline, CDR1 is LGHNA and CDR2 YNFKEQ. This CDR3 is built from 17 residues. Sequencing was done on a sample of PBMCs. The sequence was obtained from a woman in her twenties or thirties in good health and CMV-seronegative. The V and J genes are TRBV4-2 and TRBJ2-1; a possible D gene is TRBD2 (6 bases). CDR3 nucleotides: TGTGCCAGCAGCCAAGATCAGCGGGCCCAATCCTACAATGAGCAGTTCTTC. Amino acid sequence: CASSQDQRAQSYNEQFF.